The 28 T cell receptor beta chains given below trace back to one sample, sequenced in a study of patients and donors after allogeneic stem cell transplantation. TCRdb re-called the RT-PCR reads with MiXCR, one entry per CDR3 protein. The sample contains 410,000 or so distinct CDR3 sequences, 16% of which appear only once. The specimen was blood, either unsorted or a sorted T cell fraction (not recorded which). The receptor source for this set is a human donor who was either an allogeneic HSCT recipient or a stem cell or donor lymphocyte infusion donor (not recorded which). It is not recorded whose cells these are; they may come from a transplant donor.

This clonotype showed up many times. The chain recombines TRBV7-9 with TRBJ2-4, with 9 bases fitting TRBD2. The CDR3 runs 16 residues. J gave up 1 base and V 4 bases, and 5 bases lay outside the gene matches. The germline CDR1 and CDR2 sequences are SEHNR and FQNEAQ (reference sequence). Here the CDR3 DNA reads TGTGCCAGCAGCTCCCCTAGCGGGATGGCCAAAAACATTCAGTACTTC. Its protein is CASSSPSGMAKNIQYF. Variable domain in full (rest from reference TRBV7-9 and TRBJ2-4): DTGVSQNPRHKITKRGQNVTFRCDPISEHNRLYWYRQTLGQGPEFLTYFQNEAQLEKSRLLSDRFSAERPKGSFSTLEIQRTEQGDSAMYLCASSSPSGMAKNIQYFGAGTRLSVL.

This clonotype has a handful of counts. The V and J genes are TRBV20-1 and TRBJ2-7; D is ambiguous. Germline V CDR1 and CDR2: DFQATT, SNEGSKA (reference sequence). There are 10 residues in the CDR3. The V and J ends lost 3 bases and 3 bases respectively, with 3 bases between them. CDR3 loop: CSARNYEQYF. The CDR3 bases are TGCAGTGCTAGGAACTACGAGCAGTACTTC.

This clonotype was found a few times. This sequence joins TRBV10-3 and TRBJ2-1, with unresolved D. CDR1 and CDR2 from the germline V gene are ENHRY and SYGVKD. The ends were cut back, 1 base at V and 8 bases at J, with 12 bases in the middle. The CDR3 consists of 14 residues. CDR3 sequence reads: CAISEYLVYDEQFF. The CDR3 bases are TGTGCCATCAGTGAGTATCTAGTTTACGATGAGCAGTTCTTC.

The gene calls are TRBV20-1 and TRBJ2-7; no reliable D call. The germline V gene encodes CDR1 DFQATT and CDR2 SNEGSKA (reference sequence). V was shortened by 0 bases and J by 4 bases, with 10 bases between the two germline ends. CDR3 length equals 13 residues. The CDR3 is CSARDLGSYEQYF. Written as DNA, the CDR3 is TGCAGTGCTAGAGATCTAGGCAGTTACGAGCAGTACTTC.

This chain links TRBV24-1 with TRBJ2-1; D perhaps matches TRBD2 (5 bases). The length of the CDR3 is 16 residues. Per germline, CDR1 KGHDR and CDR2 SFDVKD. V was trimmed by 5 bases and J by 4 bases, leaving 17 bases between them. In nucleotides, the CDR3 is TGTGCCACCAGTGCCTCACGGCGGGTCAGTTACAATGAGCAGTTCTTC. It yields the protein CATSASRRVSYNEQFF.

This clonotype came up a few times. The chain is built from TRBV10-3 and TRBJ1-4, with TRBD1 matching 8 bases. This CDR3 is built from 14 residues. Germline V lookup: CDR1 ENHRY, CDR2 SYGVKD. V shed 2 bases, J shed 12 bases, and the junction held 8 bases outside the gene matches. The CDR3 is CAISEAQGAQQLFF. The CDR3 nucleotides are TGTGCCATCAGTGAGGCCCAGGGGGCCCAGCAACTGTTTTTT.

V is TRBV7-9 and J is TRBJ2-7; TRBD1 is a possible D gene (6 bases). Germline V gives CDR1 SEHNR, CDR2 FQNEAQ (reference sequence). V lost 0 bases and J lost 7, with 13 bases in between. The CDR3 has 14 amino acids. The CDR3 region is CASSLARGETEQYF. CDR3 coding DNA: TGTGCCAGCAGCTTAGCCAGGGGTGAAACTGAGCAGTACTTC.

This clonotype has only a few counts. The V gene is TRBV11-3, the J gene TRBJ2-3, with D tentatively TRBD1 or TRBD2 (6 bases each). The CDR3 contains 15 residues. Trimming took off 6 bases at V and 4 bases at J, with 17 bases between the two ends. In germline, CDR1 is SGHNT, CDR2 YENEEA. CDR3 residues: CASRSGPGAPDTQYF. The CDR3 DNA sequence: TGTGCCAGCAGGTCCGGCCCGGGGGCCCCAGATACGCAGTATTTT.

This clonotype was observed a few times. The rearrangement links TRBV7-2 to TRBJ1-2; 7 bases agree with TRBD1. The CDR3 is 14 residues long. The V segment lost 3 bases and the J segment 7 bases; nucleotides outside the gene matches: 8. Germline V gives CDR1 SGHTA, CDR2 FQGNSA. CDR3 coding DNA: TGTGCCAGCAGCTTTGACAGGGTTTCGGCTGGCTACACCTTC. Translation: CASSFDRVSAGYTF.

A word on this clonotype: One junction end does not reproduce the germline sequence, and a read error may be involved. The chain combines TRBV20-1 with TRBJ1-1, with TRBD1 as a possible D gene (6 bases). Germline CDR1 reads DFQATT; CDR2 reads SNEGSKA (reference sequence). This CDR3 has 9 residues. The DNA of the CDR3 is TGCAGTGCTAGAGAGAGAGGGGGCTTT. Its translation: CSARERGGF.

As DNA, the CDR3 is TGCAGGAGAGGAGTGCCCCTTTGCCCCGACGACTCCTATAATTCACCCCTCCACTTT. Translating it yields CRRGVPLCPDDSYNSPLHF. The chain is built from TRBV20-1 and TRBJ1-6; D remains unclear. Germline loops: CDR1 DFQATT, CDR2 SNEGSKA (reference sequence). There are 19 residues in the CDR3.

CDR3 protein: CASSSRTTNTEAFF. In nucleotides, the CDR3 is TGCGCCAGCAGCTCCCGGACAACGAACACTGAAGCTTTCTTT. The chain uses TRBV5-1 and TRBJ1-1, with a tentative D call TRBD1 (5 bases). The germline gives CDR1 SGHRS, CDR2 YFSETQ. V was trimmed by 3 bases and J by 1 base, leaving 10 bases between them. The CDR3 consists of 14 residues.

The gene calls are TRBV28 and TRBJ1-1; D remains ambiguous. Germline V CDR1 and CDR2: MDHEN, SYDVKM. With 5 bases removed from V and 7 bases from J, the gap between germline ends came to 14 bases. This CDR3 has 13 amino acids. CDR3 sequence: CASSRHLPREAFF. DNA for the CDR3: TGTGCCAGCAGTCGTCATCTCCCGCGTGAAGCTTTCTTT.

The chain recombines TRBV29-1 with TRBJ1-5, with D perhaps matching TRBD1 (5 bases). CDR1 is SQVTM, CDR2 ANQGSEA, per germline. The CDR3 contains 13 residues. V lost 6 bases and J lost 3, with 12 bases in between. The chain's CDR3 is CSVRGPLNQPQHF. In nucleotides, the CDR3 is TGCAGCGTAAGGGGACCCCTCAATCAGCCCCAGCATTTT. Full variable domain (outside the CDR3, taken from reference TRBV29-1 and TRBJ1-5): SAVISQKPSRDICQRGTSLTIQCQVDSQVTMMFWYRQQPGQSLTLIATANQGSEATYESGFVIDKFPISRPNLTFSTLTVSNMSPEDSSIYLCSVRGPLNQPQHFGDGTRLSIL.

The chain combines TRBV20-1 with TRBJ2-1; TRBD1 matches 10 bases. The CDR3 spans 15 residues. Trimming removed 6 bases from V and 8 bases from J; junction bases left unmatched: 13. The germline V gene encodes CDR1 DFQATT and CDR2 SNEGSKA (reference sequence). CDR3 DNA sequence: TGCAGTGCCAGCGATCCGGGACAGGGGTACTATGAGCAGTTCTTC. It yields the protein CSASDPGQGYYEQFF.

A few counts support this clonotype. The genes are TRBV5-1 and TRBJ2-3, with D tentatively TRBD2 (6 bases). The V end lost 0 bases, the J end lost 7 bases, and 15 bases lay between the germline ends. In germline, CDR1 is SGHRS, CDR2 YFSETQ. The CDR3 extends over 15 amino acids. The CDR3 sequence is CASSLGVGGANTQYF. DNA for the CDR3: TGCGCCAGCAGCTTGGGCGTCGGGGGTGCGAATACGCAGTATTTT.

This clonotype turned up a few times. Its ends do not fully match the called genes, so a read error is possible. The rearrangement links TRBV27 to TRBJ2-5, with TRBD2 identical over 9 bases. Germline lookup yields CDR1 MNHEY and CDR2 SMNVEV (reference sequence). This CDR3 spans 15 amino acids. The CDR3 reads CTSPPRREGQETQYF. The DNA for the CDR3 is TGTACCAGCCCCCCCCGGCGGGAGGGCCAAGAGACCCAGTACTTC.

This clonotype was observed at least ten times. The rearrangement joins TRBV20-1 to TRBJ2-1; 7 bases line up with TRBD2. CDR1 DFQATT and CDR2 SNEGSKA come from the germline V gene (reference sequence). V gave up 0 bases and J gave up 4 bases; unmatched junction bases: 9. CDR3 length: 16 residues. The CDR3 DNA is TGCAGTGCTAGAGAGCCGGCAGCGGGGCTTTACAATGAGCAGTTCTTC. It yields the protein CSAREPAAGLYNEQFF.

This clonotype was seen a handful of times. The chain has TRBV6-2 or TRBV6-3 and TRBJ2-3; 9 nucleotides agree with TRBD2. This CDR3 contains 16 residues. From germline, CDR1 is MNHEY and CDR2 SVGEGT. The J segment lost 1 base and the V segment lost 6 bases, leaving 8 bases of the junction unmatched. CDR3 in amino acids: CASRSRGGVGTDTQYF. As DNA, the CDR3 is TGTGCCAGCAGGAGTCGCGGGGGGGTGGGCACAGATACGCAGTATTTT.

In its sample, this clonotype was seen many times. This chain connects TRBV2 to TRBJ2-7, with D unclear. V was shortened by 1 base and J by 3 bases, with 7 bases between the two germline ends. Germline V lookup: CDR1 SNHLY, CDR2 FYNNEI. The length of the CDR3 is 13 residues. The CDR3 spells CASSEGSVYEQYF. The CDR3, as DNA: TGTGCCAGCAGTGAAGGTTCAGTCTACGAGCAGTACTTC.

This clonotype has ten or more counts. The V gene is TRBV5-1, the J gene TRBJ2-7, with D possibly matching TRBD1 (5 bases). Germline CDR1 SGHRS, CDR2 YFSETQ. The CDR3 runs to 15 residues. V was cut by 6 bases and J by 0 bases, with 16 bases left in between. The CDR3 region is CASTLTPGISYEQYF. The DNA for the CDR3 is TGCGCCAGCACGCTTACCCCAGGGATCTCCTACGAGCAGTACTTC.

The rearrangement links TRBV5-8 to TRBJ1-2, with TRBD1 identical over 11 bases. V dropped 5 bases and J dropped 7; count of bases not matched to a gene: 10. The CDR3 length is 15 residues. Germline V gene sequence: CDR1 SGHTS, CDR2 YDEGEE. As DNA, the CDR3 is TGTGCCAGCAGGGAAGCCGGGACAGGGGGTCGTGGCTACACCTTC. Encoded protein: CASREAGTGGRGYTF.

The rearrangement links TRBV20-1 to TRBJ1-1; D possibly corresponds to TRBD1 (6 bases). V shed 4 bases and J shed 12 bases, with 18 bases lying between them. Germline V gives CDR1 DFQATT, CDR2 SNEGSKA (reference sequence). The CDR3 spans 12 residues. The CDR3 loop reads CSANTGRDRSFF. The CDR3 coding sequence is TGCAGTGCTAATACAGGGAGGGATCGGTCTTTCTTT.

This clonotype came up many times. The chain joins TRBV5-1 to TRBJ1-1; tentatively, D is TRBD1 (6 bases). CDR3 length: 14 amino acids. Trimming removed 5 bases from V and 2 bases from J, with 13 bases in between. Germline V gene lookup returns CDR1 SGHRS and CDR2 YFSETQ. CDR3 residues: CASRYLQGNTEAFF. The DNA of the CDR3 is TGCGCCAGCAGGTACTTACAGGGTAACACTGAAGCTTTCTTT. Looking up the rest from reference TRBV5-1 and TRBJ1-1 gives the full variable domain: KAGVTQTPRYLIKTRGQQVTLSCSPISGHRSVSWYQQTPGQGLQFLFEYFSETQRNKGNFPGRFSGRQFSNSRSEMNVSTLELGDSALYLCASRYLQGNTEAFFGQGTRLTVV.

The chain couples TRBV7-9 to TRBJ1-1; TRBD1 aligns across 8 bases. The CDR3 contains 12 residues. Per the germline V gene, CDR1 is SEHNR and CDR2 is FQNEAQ (reference sequence). With 5 bases clipped from V and 10 bases from J, the junction kept 6 bases outside the gene matches. The CDR3 protein is CASSLRTGTAFF. CDR3 nucleotide sequence: TGTGCCAGCAGCCTCCGGACAGGGACAGCTTTCTTT.

This clonotype came up many times. The gene calls are TRBV4-2 and TRBJ1-6; D is possibly TRBD1 (6 bases). Trimming stripped 2 bases from V and 0 bases from J, with 17 bases between. There are 19 residues in the CDR3. CDR1 is LGHNA, CDR2 YNFKEQ, per germline. The CDR3 DNA sequence: TGTGCCAGCAGCCAAAAGGGGACACACGGAACCTCCTATAATTCACCCCTCCACTTT. Translation: CASSQKGTHGTSYNSPLHF.

This clonotype came up a few times. This rearrangement joins TRBV25-1 to TRBJ2-7; D is possibly TRBD1 (5 bases). The ends were cut back, 0 bases at V and 9 bases at J, with 9 bases in the middle. Germline assignment: CDR1 MGHDK and CDR2 SYGVNS. There are 12 residues in the CDR3. CDR3 loop: CASSEYLGAQYF. CDR3 in DNA: TGTGCCAGCAGTGAATATCTAGGGGCGCAGTACTTC.

This clonotype was observed a few times. V and J are TRBV5-1 and TRBJ2-7, with 7 bases lining up with TRBD1. The germline gives CDR1 SGHRS, CDR2 YFSETQ. The J segment lost 2 bases and the V segment lost 3 bases, leaving 8 bases of the junction unmatched. The CDR3 runs 15 residues. CDR3 sequence (DNA): TGCGCCAGCAGCTCGAGGGGGCCTACTACCTACGAGCAGTACTTC. Translating it yields CASSSRGPTTYEQYF.